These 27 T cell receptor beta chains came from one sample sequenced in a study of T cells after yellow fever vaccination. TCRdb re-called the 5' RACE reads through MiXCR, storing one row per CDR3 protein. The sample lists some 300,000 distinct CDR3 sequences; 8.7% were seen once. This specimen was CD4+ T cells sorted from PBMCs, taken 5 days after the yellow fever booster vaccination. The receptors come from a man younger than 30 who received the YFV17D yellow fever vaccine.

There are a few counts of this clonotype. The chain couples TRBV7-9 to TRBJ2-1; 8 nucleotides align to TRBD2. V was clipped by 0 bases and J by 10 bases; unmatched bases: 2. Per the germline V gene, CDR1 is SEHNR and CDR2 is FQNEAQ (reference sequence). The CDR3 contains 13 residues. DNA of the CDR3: TGTGCCAGCAGCTTAGCCGGGGGGGAGGAGCAGTTCTTC. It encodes CASSLAGGEEQFF.

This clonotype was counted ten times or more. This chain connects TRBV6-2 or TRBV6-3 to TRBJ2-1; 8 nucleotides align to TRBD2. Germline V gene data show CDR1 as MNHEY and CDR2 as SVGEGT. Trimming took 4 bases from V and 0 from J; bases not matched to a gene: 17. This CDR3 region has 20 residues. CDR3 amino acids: CASSWVERGGLSGSYNEQFF. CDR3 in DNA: TGTGCCAGCAGTTGGGTGGAACGGGGGGGCCTGTCCGGCTCCTACAATGAGCAGTTCTTC.

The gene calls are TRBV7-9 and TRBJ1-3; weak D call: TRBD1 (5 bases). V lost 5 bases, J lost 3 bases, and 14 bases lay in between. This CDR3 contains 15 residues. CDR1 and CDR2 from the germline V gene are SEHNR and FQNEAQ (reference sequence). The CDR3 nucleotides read TGTGCCAGCAGCGCGATGGGGGTTGGTGGAAACACCATATATTTT. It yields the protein CASSAMGVGGNTIYF. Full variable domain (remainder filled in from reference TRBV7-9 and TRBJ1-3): DTGVSQNPRHKITKRGQNVTFRCDPISEHNRLYWYRQTLGQGPEFLTYFQNEAQLEKSRLLSDRFSAERPKGSFSTLEIQRTEQGDSAMYLCASSAMGVGGNTIYFGEGSWLTVV.

The CDR3 reads CASSLGTAYTGELFF. CDR3 nucleotide sequence: TGCGCCAGCAGCTTGGGGACAGCTTACACCGGGGAGCTGTTTTTT. The chain has TRBV5-1 and TRBJ2-2, with a possible D match to TRBD1 (6 bases). Germline CDR1 reads SGHRS; CDR2 reads YFSETQ. Deletions cut 0 bases from V and 3 bases from J, with 9 bases between. This CDR3 is 15 amino acids long.

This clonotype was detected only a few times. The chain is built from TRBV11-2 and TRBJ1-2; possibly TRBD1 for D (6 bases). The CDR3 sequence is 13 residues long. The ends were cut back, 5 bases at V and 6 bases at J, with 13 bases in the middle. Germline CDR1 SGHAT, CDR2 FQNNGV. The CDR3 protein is CASSQQGWDGYTF. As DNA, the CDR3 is TGTGCCAGCAGCCAACAGGGTTGGGATGGCTACACCTTC.

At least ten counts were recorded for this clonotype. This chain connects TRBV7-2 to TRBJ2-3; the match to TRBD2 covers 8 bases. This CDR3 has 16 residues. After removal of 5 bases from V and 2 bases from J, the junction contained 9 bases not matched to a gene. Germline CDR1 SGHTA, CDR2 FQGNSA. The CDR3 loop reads CASSNGGAVLTDTQYF. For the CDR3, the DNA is TGTGCCAGCAGCAACGGGGGGGCTGTCCTCACAGATACGCAGTATTTT.

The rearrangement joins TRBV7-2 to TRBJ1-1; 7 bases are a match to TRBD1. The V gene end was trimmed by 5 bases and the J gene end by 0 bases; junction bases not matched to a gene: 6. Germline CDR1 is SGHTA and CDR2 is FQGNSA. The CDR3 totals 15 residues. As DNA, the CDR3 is TGTGCCAGCAGCGTAAGGGGACAGATGAACACTGAAGCTTTCTTT. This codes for CASSVRGQMNTEAFF.

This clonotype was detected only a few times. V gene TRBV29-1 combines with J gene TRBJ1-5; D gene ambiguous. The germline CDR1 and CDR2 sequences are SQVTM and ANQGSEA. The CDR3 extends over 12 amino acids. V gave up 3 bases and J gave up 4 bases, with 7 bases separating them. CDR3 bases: TGCAGCGTTGAGGGCCCTAATCAGCCCCAGCATTTT. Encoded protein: CSVEGPNQPQHF.

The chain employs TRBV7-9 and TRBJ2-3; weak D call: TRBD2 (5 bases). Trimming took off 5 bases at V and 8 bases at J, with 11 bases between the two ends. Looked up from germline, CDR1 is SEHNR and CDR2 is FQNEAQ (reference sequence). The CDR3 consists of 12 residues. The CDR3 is CASSPRRGTQYF. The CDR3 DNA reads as TGTGCCAGCAGCCCCCGACGGGGTACGCAGTATTTT.

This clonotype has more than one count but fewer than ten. The CDR3 spells CASSLAGSGSYNEQFF. CDR3 in DNA: TGTGCCAGCAGCTTAGCGGGGAGCGGCTCCTACAATGAGCAGTTCTTC. This chain joins TRBV7-9 and TRBJ2-1, with D possibly being TRBD2 (5 bases). The CDR3 sequence is 16 residues long. V was clipped by 0 bases and J by 0 bases, with 9 bases between them. Germline V gene lookup returns CDR1 SEHNR and CDR2 FQNEAQ (reference sequence).

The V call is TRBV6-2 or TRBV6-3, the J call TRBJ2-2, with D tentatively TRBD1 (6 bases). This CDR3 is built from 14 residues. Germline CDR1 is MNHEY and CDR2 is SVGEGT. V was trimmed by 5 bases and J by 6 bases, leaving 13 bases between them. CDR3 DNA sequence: TGTGCCAGCAGTCCCCGACAGGTGTCCGGGGAGCTGTTTTTT. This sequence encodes CASSPRQVSGELFF.

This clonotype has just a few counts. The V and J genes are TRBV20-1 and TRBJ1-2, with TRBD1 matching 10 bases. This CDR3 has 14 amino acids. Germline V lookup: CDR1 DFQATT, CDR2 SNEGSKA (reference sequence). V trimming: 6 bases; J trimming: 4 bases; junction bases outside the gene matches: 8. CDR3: CSATTGGAPYGYTF. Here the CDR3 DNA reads TGCAGTGCGACGACAGGGGGCGCGCCCTATGGCTACACCTTC.

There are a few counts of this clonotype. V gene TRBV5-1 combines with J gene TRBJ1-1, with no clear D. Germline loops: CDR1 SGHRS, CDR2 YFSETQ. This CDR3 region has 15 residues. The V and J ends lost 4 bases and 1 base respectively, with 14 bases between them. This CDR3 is CASSPQGPPNTEAFF. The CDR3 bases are TGCGCCAGCAGCCCTCAAGGCCCCCCGAACACTGAAGCTTTCTTT.

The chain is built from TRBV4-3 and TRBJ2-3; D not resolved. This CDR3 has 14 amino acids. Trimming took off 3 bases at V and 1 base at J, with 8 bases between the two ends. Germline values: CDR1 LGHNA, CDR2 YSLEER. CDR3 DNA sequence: TGCGCCAGCAGCCAGGCCATCCGCACAGATACGCAGTATTTT. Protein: CASSQAIRTDTQYF.

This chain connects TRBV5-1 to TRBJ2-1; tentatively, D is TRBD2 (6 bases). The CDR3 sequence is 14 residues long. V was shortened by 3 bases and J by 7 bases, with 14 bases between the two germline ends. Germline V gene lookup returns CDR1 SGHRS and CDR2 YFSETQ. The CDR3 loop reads CASSYRSGRNEQFF. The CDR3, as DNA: TGCGCCAGCAGCTATAGGAGCGGGCGGAATGAGCAGTTCTTC.

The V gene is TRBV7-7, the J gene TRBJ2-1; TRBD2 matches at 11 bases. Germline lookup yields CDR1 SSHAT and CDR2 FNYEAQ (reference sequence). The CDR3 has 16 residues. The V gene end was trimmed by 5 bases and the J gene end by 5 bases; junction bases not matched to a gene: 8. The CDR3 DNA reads TGTGCCAGCAGCCCCACTAGCGGGGGCCGCAACAATGAGCAGTTCTTC. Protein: CASSPTSGGRNNEQFF.

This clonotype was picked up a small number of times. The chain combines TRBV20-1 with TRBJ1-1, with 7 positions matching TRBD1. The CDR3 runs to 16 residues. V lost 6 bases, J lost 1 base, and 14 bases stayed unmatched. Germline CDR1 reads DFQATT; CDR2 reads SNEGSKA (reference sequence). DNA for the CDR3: TGCAGTGCCAACCCGCTAAGGGACAGCTCGAACACTGAAGCTTTCTTT. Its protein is CSANPLRDSSNTEAFF.

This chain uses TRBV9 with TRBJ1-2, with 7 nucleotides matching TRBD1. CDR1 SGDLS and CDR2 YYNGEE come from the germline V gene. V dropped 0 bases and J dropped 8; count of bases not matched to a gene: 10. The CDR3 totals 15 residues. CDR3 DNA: TGTGCCAGCAGCGTAGAGGCAGGGGGTACGGCCGGCTACACCTTC. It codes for CASSVEAGGTAGYTF.

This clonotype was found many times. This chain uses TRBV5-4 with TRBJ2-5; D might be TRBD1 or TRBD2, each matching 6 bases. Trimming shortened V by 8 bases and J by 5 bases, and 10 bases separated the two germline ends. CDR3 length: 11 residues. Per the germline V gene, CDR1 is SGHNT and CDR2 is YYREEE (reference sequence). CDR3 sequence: CASKGGETQYF. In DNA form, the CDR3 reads TGTGCCAGTAAAGGGGGGGAGACCCAGTACTTC.

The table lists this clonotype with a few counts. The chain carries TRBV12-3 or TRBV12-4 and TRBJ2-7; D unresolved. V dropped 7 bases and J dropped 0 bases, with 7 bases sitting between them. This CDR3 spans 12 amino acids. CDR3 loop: CASTHSSYEQYF. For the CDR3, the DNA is TGTGCCAGCACTCACAGCTCCTACGAGCAGTACTTC.

This chain's CDR3 is CASSLAGIGNTIYF. CDR3 in DNA: TGCGCCAGCAGCTTGGCAGGGATCGGAAACACCATATATTTT. The J gene is TRBJ1-3, the V gene TRBV5-1; TRBD1 is a possible D gene (5 bases). The CDR3 spans 14 residues. V was trimmed by 0 bases and J by 4 bases, leaving 8 bases between them. Germline CDR1 SGHRS, CDR2 YFSETQ.

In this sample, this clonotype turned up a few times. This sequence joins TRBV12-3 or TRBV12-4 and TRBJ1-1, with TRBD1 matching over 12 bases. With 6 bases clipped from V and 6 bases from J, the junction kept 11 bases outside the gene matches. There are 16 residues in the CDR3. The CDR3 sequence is CASSRGTGGRGAEAFF. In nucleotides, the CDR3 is TGTGCCAGCAGCAGGGGGACAGGGGGCCGTGGGGCTGAAGCTTTCTTT.

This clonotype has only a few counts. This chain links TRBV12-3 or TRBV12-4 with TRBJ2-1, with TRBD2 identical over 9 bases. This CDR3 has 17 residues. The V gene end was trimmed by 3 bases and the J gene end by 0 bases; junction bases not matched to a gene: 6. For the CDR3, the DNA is TGTGCCAGCAGTTTGGGACTAGCCGTCAGCTCCTACAATGAGCAGTTCTTC. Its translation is CASSLGLAVSSYNEQFF.

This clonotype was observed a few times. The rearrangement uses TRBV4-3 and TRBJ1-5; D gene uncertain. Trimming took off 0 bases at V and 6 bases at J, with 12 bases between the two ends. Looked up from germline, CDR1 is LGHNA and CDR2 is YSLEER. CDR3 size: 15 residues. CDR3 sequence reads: CASSQELRNTQPQHF. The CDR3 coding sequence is TGCGCCAGCAGCCAAGAGTTACGAAATACTCAGCCCCAGCATTTT.

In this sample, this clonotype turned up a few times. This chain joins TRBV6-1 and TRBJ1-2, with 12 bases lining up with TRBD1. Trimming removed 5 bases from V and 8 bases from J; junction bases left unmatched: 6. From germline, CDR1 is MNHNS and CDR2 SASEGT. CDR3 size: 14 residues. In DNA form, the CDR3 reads TGTGCCAGCAGTTGGGACAGGGGGCTAATCGGCTACACCTTC. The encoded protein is CASSWDRGLIGYTF.

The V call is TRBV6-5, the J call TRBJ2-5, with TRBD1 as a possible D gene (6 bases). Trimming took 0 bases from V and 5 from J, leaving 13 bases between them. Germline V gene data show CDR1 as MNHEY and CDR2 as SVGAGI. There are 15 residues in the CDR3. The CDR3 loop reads CASSYSSRDTETQYF. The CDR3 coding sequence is TGTGCCAGCAGTTACTCCAGCAGGGACACGGAGACCCAGTACTTC.

DNA for the CDR3: TGTGCCACCAGTGAATCTTCCGGCATTGGAGGCCAGTACTTC. Amino acids: CATSESSGIGGQYF. The rearrangement uses TRBV24-1 and TRBJ2-5; a weak D match, TRBD2 (5 bases). Trimming took 4 bases from V and 10 from J, leaving 18 bases between them. This CDR3 comprises 14 residues. Germline V lookup: CDR1 KGHDR, CDR2 SFDVKD.